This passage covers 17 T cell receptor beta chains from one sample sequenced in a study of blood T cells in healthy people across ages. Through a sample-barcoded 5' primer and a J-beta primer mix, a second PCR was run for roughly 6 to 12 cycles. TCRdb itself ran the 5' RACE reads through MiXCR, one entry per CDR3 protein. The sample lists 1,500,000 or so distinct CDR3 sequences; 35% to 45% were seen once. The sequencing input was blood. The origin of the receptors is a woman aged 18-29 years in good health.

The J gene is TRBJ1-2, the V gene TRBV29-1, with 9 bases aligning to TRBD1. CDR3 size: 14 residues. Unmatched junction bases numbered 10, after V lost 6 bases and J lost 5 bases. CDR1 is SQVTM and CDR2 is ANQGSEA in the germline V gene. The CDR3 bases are TGCAGCGTCTTCCGACAGGGGACAGGGTATGGCTACACCTTC. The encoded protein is CSVFRQGTGYGYTF.

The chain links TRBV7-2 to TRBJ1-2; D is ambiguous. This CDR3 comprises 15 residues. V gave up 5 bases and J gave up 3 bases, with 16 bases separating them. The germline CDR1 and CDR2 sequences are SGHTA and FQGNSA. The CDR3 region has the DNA TGTGCCAGCAGCCCCTGGACGGCAGGTTACTATGGCTACACCTTC. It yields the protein CASSPWTAGYYGYTF. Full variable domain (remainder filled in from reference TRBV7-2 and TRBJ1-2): GAGVSQSPSNKVTEKGKDVELRCDPISGHTALYWYRQSLGQGLEFLIYFQGNSAPDKSGLPSDRFSAERTGGSVSTLTIQRTQQEDSAVYLCASSPWTAGYYGYTFGSGTRLTVV.

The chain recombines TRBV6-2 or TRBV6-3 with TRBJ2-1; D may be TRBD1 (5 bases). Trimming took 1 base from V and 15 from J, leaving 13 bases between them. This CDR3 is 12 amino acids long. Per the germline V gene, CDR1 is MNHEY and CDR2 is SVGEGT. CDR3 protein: CASSYFGRVLFF. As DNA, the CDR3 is TGTGCCAGCAGTTACTTCGGCAGGGTGCTGTTCTTC.

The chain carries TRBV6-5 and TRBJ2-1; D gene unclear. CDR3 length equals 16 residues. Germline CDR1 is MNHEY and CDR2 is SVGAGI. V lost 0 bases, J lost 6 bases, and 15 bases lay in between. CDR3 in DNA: TGTGCCAGCAGTTACTCTCCTTACAATACCTCCAATGAGCAGTTCTTC. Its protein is CASSYSPYNTSNEQFF.

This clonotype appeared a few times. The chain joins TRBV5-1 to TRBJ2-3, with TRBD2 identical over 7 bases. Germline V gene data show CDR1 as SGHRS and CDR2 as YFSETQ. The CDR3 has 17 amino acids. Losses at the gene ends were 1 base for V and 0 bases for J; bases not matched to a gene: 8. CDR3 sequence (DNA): TGCGCCAGCAGCTTGCGTACGGGGGGACTAAGCACAGATACGCAGTATTTT. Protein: CASSLRTGGLSTDTQYF.

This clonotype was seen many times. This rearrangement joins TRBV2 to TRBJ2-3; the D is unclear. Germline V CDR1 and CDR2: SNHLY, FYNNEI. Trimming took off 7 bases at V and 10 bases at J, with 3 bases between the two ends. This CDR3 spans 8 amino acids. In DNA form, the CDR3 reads TGTGCCAGCAAGGCGCAGTATTTT. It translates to CASKAQYF.

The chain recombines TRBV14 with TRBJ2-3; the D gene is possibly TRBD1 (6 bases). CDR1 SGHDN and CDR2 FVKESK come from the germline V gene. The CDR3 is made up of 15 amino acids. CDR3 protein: CAPRTAWGRTDTQYF. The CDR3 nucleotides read TGTGCTCCACGAACGGCTTGGGGGCGCACAGATACGCAGTATTTT.

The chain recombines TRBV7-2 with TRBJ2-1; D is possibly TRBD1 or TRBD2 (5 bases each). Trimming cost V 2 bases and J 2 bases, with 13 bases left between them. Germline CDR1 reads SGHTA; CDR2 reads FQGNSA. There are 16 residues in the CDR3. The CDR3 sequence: CASSLSRDVAYNEQFF. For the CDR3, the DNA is TGTGCCAGCAGCTTAAGCCGGGACGTCGCCTACAATGAGCAGTTCTTC.

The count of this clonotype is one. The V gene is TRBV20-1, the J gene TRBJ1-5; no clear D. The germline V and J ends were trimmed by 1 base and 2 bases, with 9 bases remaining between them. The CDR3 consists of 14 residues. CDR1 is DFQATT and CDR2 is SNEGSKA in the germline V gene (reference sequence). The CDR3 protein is CSARVRSGNQPQHF. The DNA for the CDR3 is TGCAGTGCTAGAGTACGAAGTGGCAATCAGCCCCAGCATTTT.

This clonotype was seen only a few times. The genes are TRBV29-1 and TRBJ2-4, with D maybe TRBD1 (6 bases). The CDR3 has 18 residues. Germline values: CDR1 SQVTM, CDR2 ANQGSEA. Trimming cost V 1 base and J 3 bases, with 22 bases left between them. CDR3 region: CSVEGLQGRGIGKNIQYF. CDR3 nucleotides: TGCAGCGTTGAAGGTTTGCAGGGGAGAGGGATAGGCAAAAACATTCAGTACTTC.

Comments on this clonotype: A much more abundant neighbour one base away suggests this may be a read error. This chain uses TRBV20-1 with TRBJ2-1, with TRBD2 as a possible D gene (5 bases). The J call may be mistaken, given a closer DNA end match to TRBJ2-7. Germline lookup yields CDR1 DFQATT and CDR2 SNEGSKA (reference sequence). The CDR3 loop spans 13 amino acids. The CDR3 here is CSATSSSYNEQYF. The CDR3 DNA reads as TGCAGTGCTACTAGCAGCTCCTACAATGAGCAGTACTTC.

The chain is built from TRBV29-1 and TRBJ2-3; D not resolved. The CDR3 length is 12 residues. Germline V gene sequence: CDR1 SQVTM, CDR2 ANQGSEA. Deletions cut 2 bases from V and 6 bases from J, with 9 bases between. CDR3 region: CSVEYPSDTQYF. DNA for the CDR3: TGCAGCGTTGAATATCCCAGTGATACGCAGTATTTT.

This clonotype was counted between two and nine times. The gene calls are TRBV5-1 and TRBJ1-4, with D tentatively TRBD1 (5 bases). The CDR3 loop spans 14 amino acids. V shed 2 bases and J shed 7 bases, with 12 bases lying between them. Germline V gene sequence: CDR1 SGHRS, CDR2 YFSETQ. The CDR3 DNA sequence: TGCGCCAGCAGCTTCGATCCGGGGGTTGAAAAACTGTTTTTT. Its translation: CASSFDPGVEKLFF.

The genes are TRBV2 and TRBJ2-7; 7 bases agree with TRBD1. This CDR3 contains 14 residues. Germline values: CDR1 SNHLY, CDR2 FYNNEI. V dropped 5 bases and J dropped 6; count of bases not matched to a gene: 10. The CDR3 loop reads CASSTGRGLGEQYF. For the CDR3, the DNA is TGTGCCAGCAGTACGGGTAGGGGGCTCGGCGAGCAGTACTTC.

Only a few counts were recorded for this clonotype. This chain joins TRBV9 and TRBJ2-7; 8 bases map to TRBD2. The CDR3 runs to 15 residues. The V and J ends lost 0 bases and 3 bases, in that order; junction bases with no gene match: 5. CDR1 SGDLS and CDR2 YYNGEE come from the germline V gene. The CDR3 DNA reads TGTGCCAGCAGCGTAGGGCCGGGAGGGCTCTACGAGCAGTACTTC. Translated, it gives CASSVGPGGLYEQYF.

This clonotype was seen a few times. The CDR3 DNA is TGTGCCAGCAGTTGGGGACAGACGAACACTGAAGCTTTCTTT. Protein: CASSWGQTNTEAFF. V and J are TRBV28 and TRBJ1-1; 7 nucleotides line up with TRBD1. Losses at the gene ends were 4 bases for V and 1 base for J; bases not matched to a gene: 3. Germline values: CDR1 MDHEN, CDR2 SYDVKM. CDR3 length equals 14 residues.

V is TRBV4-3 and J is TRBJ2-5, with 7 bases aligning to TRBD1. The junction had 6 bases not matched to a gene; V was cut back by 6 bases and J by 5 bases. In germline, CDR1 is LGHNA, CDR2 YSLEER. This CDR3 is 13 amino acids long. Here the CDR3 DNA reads TGCGCCAGCAGGCGACAGGGAACGGAGACCCAGTACTTC. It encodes CASRRQGTETQYF.